This TCR beta chain emerged from a study of human T cells and chemical hapten exposure. TCRdb analysed the RACE reads with MiXCR anew, one entry per CDR3 protein. The sample lists some 97,000 distinct CDR3 sequences; 27% were seen once. As to time point: patch test 3, about 24 weeks after DPC sensitization. Treatment of the sample: therapeutic diphenylcyclopropenone sensitization with weekly scalp DPC. With 2 bases removed from V and 1 base from J, the gap between germline ends came to 11 bases. The CDR3 length is 15 residues. In germline, CDR1 is MNHEY, CDR2 SMNVEV (reference sequence). The origin of this receptor is a middle-aged man with alopecia areata. Some clones in this sample may be carry-over from other donors' samples. The V call is TRBV27, the J call TRBJ2-5; D is uncertain. The source was whole blood, collected in connection with sensitization to the hapten diphenylcyclopropenone (DPC). This CDR3 reads CASSLRHPLQETQYF. As DNA, the CDR3 is TGTGCCAGCAGTTTACGACATCCCCTCCAAGAGACCCAGTACTTC.